These 32 T cell receptor beta chains were sequenced from one sample in a study of technical replicates of blood from a few donors. Using immunoSEQ multiplex PCR, the repertoire was profiled, and TCRdb retains in-frame clones only, with some absent. The sample lists some 14,000 clones, about 85% seen once, with 11% in the top ten. The material sequenced was PBMCs. All receptors derive from a human donor in good health.

The chain employs TRBV7-8 and TRBJ1-4; no definite D call. Germline V gene data show CDR1 as SGHVS and CDR2 as FQNEAQ. Trimming took 3 bases from V and 4 from J, leaving 9 bases between them. This CDR3 has 14 amino acids. The CDR3 DNA follows: TGTGCCAGCAGCTTCGGGTCCAATAATGAAAAACTGTTTTTT. Protein: CASSFGSNNEKLFF.

V and J are TRBV7-8 and TRBJ2-1, with TRBD2 as a possible D gene (6 bases). The CDR3 extends over 16 amino acids. Germline-derived CDR1 and CDR2 are SGHVS and FQNEAQ. Trimming removed 1 base from V and 2 bases from J, with 12 bases in between. In DNA form, the CDR3 reads TGTGCCAGCAGCTTAGTGGGTAGCGGAGCCTACAATGAGCAGTTCTTC. Translation gives CASSLVGSGAYNEQFF.

V is TRBV18 and J is TRBJ2-2; TRBD2 aligns across 9 bases. Germline V gene sequence: CDR1 KGHSH, CDR2 LQKENI. This CDR3 is 17 amino acids long. V trimming: 2 bases; J trimming: 0 bases; junction bases outside the gene matches: 4. The CDR3 sequence: CASSPEAGGTNTGELFF. CDR3 coding DNA: TGTGCCAGCTCACCAGAAGCGGGAGGAACGAACACCGGGGAGCTGTTTTTT.

This chain links TRBV30 with TRBJ1-5; 9 bases are shared with TRBD1. The CDR3 consists of 18 residues. V trimming: 0 bases; J trimming: 1 base; junction bases outside the gene matches: 10. CDR1 and CDR2 (germline): GTSNPN, SVGIG (reference sequence). The chain's CDR3 is CAWSVRDRVIKSNQPQHF. In nucleotides, the CDR3 is TGTGCCTGGAGTGTTAGGGACAGGGTGATAAAGAGCAATCAGCCCCAGCATTTT.

The rearrangement uses TRBV11-2 and TRBJ1-1; possible D gene TRBD1, 5 bases. The length of the CDR3 is 14 residues. The ends were cut back, 5 bases at V and 1 base at J, with 11 bases in the middle. CDR1 is SGHAT and CDR2 is FQNNGV in the germline V gene. CDR3 nucleotide sequence: TGTGCCAGCAGCCCAGGACACCAGAACACTGAAGCTTTCTTT. This translates into CASSPGHQNTEAFF.

The chain has TRBV4-1 and TRBJ2-6; D remains unclear. This CDR3 spans 16 amino acids. Germline CDR1 and CDR2: MGHRA and YSYEKL. The V end lost 3 bases, the J end lost 0 bases, and 9 bases lay between the germline ends. CDR3 nucleotide sequence: TGCGCCAGCAGCCACCCTGAGAGCTCTGGGGCCAACGTCCTGACTTTC. Amino acids: CASSHPESSGANVLTF.

Only one count was recorded for this clone. The rearrangement joins TRBV19 to TRBJ2-7; 8 bases are shared with TRBD1. This CDR3 spans 12 amino acids. V was clipped by 8 bases and J by 3 bases; unmatched bases: 3. Looked up from germline, CDR1 is LNHDA and CDR2 is SQIVND (reference sequence). CDR3 amino acids: CASPGQGYEQYF. CDR3 DNA sequence: TGTGCCAGTCCCGGACAGGGCTACGAGCAGTACTTC.

V and J are TRBV2 and TRBJ2-7; 7 nucleotides align to TRBD1. Trimming removed 1 base from V and 3 bases from J; junction bases left unmatched: 12. Looked up from germline, CDR1 is SNHLY and CDR2 is FYNNEI. The CDR3 is made up of 17 amino acids. Written as DNA, the CDR3 is TGTGCCAGCAGTGAAGGGGGCCCCCGGGACAGCAGCTACGAGCAGTACTTC. Residues: CASSEGGPRDSSYEQYF.

V gene TRBV5-1 combines with J gene TRBJ2-7, with 8 bases fitting TRBD2. Germline CDR1 is SGHRS and CDR2 is YFSETQ. This CDR3 spans 16 amino acids. Unmatched junction bases numbered 10, after V lost 5 bases and J lost 0 bases. The CDR3 nucleotides are TGCGCCAGCAGTTCCACCGGGGGGGGAAGCTCCTACGAGCAGTACTTC. Residues: CASSSTGGGSSYEQYF.

V and J are TRBV11-2 and TRBJ1-1, with TRBD1 matching over 7 bases. Germline V gene sequence: CDR1 SGHAT, CDR2 FQNNGV. Trimming took 3 bases from V and 2 from J; bases not matched to a gene: 6. This CDR3 is 15 amino acids long. The CDR3 region is CASSFSGTVNTEAFF. The DNA for the CDR3 is TGTGCCAGCAGCTTTAGCGGGACAGTTAACACTGAAGCTTTCTTT.

The CDR3 DNA reads as TGTGCCAGCAGCTTGACAGCAACTCTGGTCAACACCATATATTTT. Protein: CASSLTATLVNTIYF. The V gene is TRBV5-6, the J gene TRBJ1-3; D is unresolved. Germline V gene lookup returns CDR1 SGHDT and CDR2 YYEEEE. V dropped 1 base and J dropped 7 bases, with 15 bases sitting between them. This CDR3 is 15 amino acids long.

This rearrangement joins TRBV6-1 to TRBJ1-1; D may be TRBD1 (6 bases). CDR1 is MNHNS, CDR2 SASEGT, per germline. This CDR3 is 12 amino acids long. V was cut by 6 bases and J by 11 bases, with 16 bases left in between. The DNA for the CDR3 is TGTGCCAGCAGCGCTAATGACAGGTCGGCTTTCTTT. Residues: CASSANDRSAFF.

This chain uses TRBV19 with TRBJ2-1; 14 positions match TRBD2. Losses at the gene ends were 7 bases for V and 7 bases for J; bases not matched to a gene: 6. The CDR3 has 15 amino acids. From germline, CDR1 is LNHDA and CDR2 SQIVND (reference sequence). CDR3 sequence: CASISGLAGGNEQFF. In nucleotides, the CDR3 is TGTGCCAGTATCTCCGGACTAGCGGGAGGAAATGAGCAGTTCTTC.

The chain recombines TRBV5-1 with TRBJ2-7; D uncertain. Trimming removed 4 bases from V and 2 bases from J, with 16 bases in between. Germline loops: CDR1 SGHRS, CDR2 YFSETQ. The CDR3 extends over 15 amino acids. In DNA, the CDR3 is TGCGCCAGCAGCCCTGGGCAGGCCGAAACCTACGAGCAGTACTTC. This codes for CASSPGQAETYEQYF.

This clone was seen only once. J is TRBJ2-7 and V is TRBV7-8, with TRBD1 matching over 7 bases. The CDR3 spans 17 residues. The germline gives CDR1 SGHVS, CDR2 FQNEAQ. The V segment lost 1 base and the J segment 0 bases; nucleotides outside the gene matches: 9. In DNA, the CDR3 is TGTGCCAGCAGCTTAGTAGTCGTCGGGACAGCCTCCTACGAGCAGTACTTC. It translates to CASSLVVVGTASYEQYF.

This chain connects TRBV7-9 to TRBJ2-7, with D possibly TRBD1 on 6 matching bases. Trimming removed 4 bases from V and 2 bases from J, with 15 bases in between. The CDR3 extends over 15 amino acids. The germline V gene has CDR1 SEHNR and CDR2 FQNEAQ (reference sequence). CDR3 sequence (DNA): TGTGCCAGCAGCTCAGGGGACGGACAAGCCTACGAGCAGTACTTC. Residues: CASSSGDGQAYEQYF.

The rearrangement links TRBV5-1 to TRBJ2-1; possible D gene TRBD1, 5 bases. With 4 bases removed from V and 5 bases from J, the gap between germline ends came to 13 bases. In germline, CDR1 is SGHRS, CDR2 YFSETQ. The CDR3 has 14 amino acids. The CDR3 sequence is CASSTDSSNNEQFF. CDR3 in DNA: TGCGCCAGCAGCACAGACAGTTCGAACAATGAGCAGTTCTTC.

The DNA for the CDR3 is TGTGCCAGCAGCCCCCTGGCAGCGGGGTACGAGCAGTACTTC. It encodes CASSPLAAGYEQYF. The J gene is TRBJ2-7, the V gene TRBV7-9; 7 positions agree with TRBD2. V lost 5 bases, J lost 4 bases, and 8 bases stayed unmatched. CDR3 length: 14 amino acids. Per germline, CDR1 SEHNR and CDR2 FQNEAQ (reference sequence).

This rearrangement joins TRBV12-5 to TRBJ2-5; the match to TRBD2 covers 10 bases. The germline CDR1 and CDR2 sequences are LGHNT and FRNRAP. The CDR3 is 15 residues long. After removal of 4 bases from V and 4 bases from J, the junction contained 6 bases not matched to a gene. The chain's CDR3 is CASGSGTSDRETQYF. The CDR3 DNA sequence: TGTGCTAGTGGTTCGGGGACTAGCGATAGAGAGACCCAGTACTTC.

There are a few counts of this clone. The chain links TRBV18 to TRBJ2-1; 10 positions match TRBD2. The CDR3 extends over 16 amino acids. Per the germline V gene, CDR1 is KGHSH and CDR2 is LQKENI. The J segment lost 5 bases and the V segment lost 0 bases, leaving 4 bases of the junction unmatched. CDR3 loop: CASSPPGLAGDNEQFF. CDR3 coding DNA: TGTGCCAGCTCACCACCTGGGCTAGCGGGAGACAATGAGCAGTTCTTC.

The rearrangement links TRBV29-1 to TRBJ2-5; TRBD2 might be the D (6 bases). The germline CDR1 and CDR2 sequences are SQVTM and ANQGSEA. V gave up 7 bases and J gave up 3 bases, with 12 bases separating them. CDR3 length: 12 residues. The CDR3 here is CSGSSAEETQYF. The CDR3 DNA follows: TGCAGCGGATCTAGCGCCGAAGAGACCCAGTACTTC.

This chain joins TRBV18 and TRBJ1-4; possibly TRBD1 for D (5 bases). Germline V gives CDR1 KGHSH, CDR2 LQKENI. Trimming stripped 1 base from V and 5 bases from J, with 11 bases between. The CDR3 extends over 15 amino acids. The CDR3 DNA reads as TGTGCCAGCTCACCACTCCAGGGCCGAAATGAAAAACTGTTTTTT. It translates to CASSPLQGRNEKLFF.

The table lists this clone with a few counts. The V and J genes are TRBV11-1 and TRBJ1-1; the match to TRBD1 covers 8 bases. The CDR3 is made up of 13 amino acids. J gave up 4 bases and V 5 bases, and 3 bases lay outside the gene matches. CDR1 SGHAT and CDR2 FQDESV come from the germline V gene (reference sequence). DNA of the CDR3: TGTGCCAGCAGCAAAACAGGGGGCACTGAAGCTTTCTTT. Its protein product is CASSKTGGTEAFF.

Only a few counts were recorded for this clone. The chain joins TRBV7-9 to TRBJ2-2, with D perhaps matching TRBD1 (7 bases). V shed 7 bases and J shed 6 bases, with 18 bases lying between them. CDR1 and CDR2 from the germline V gene are SEHNR and FQNEAQ (reference sequence). This CDR3 is built from 15 residues. The CDR3 protein is CASTPGVGGSGELFF. Here the CDR3 DNA reads TGTGCCAGCACCCCGGGGGTAGGGGGCTCCGGGGAGCTGTTTTTT.

This clone was seen once. The chain employs TRBV5-8 and TRBJ2-7, with TRBD1 matching 8 bases. The V gene's germline CDR1 is SGHTS and CDR2 YDEGEE. The V segment lost 2 bases and the J segment 3 bases; nucleotides outside the gene matches: 4. The CDR3 runs to 14 residues. The CDR3 loop reads CASSFRGRFYEQYF. Written as DNA, the CDR3 is TGTGCCAGCAGCTTCAGGGGGCGCTTCTACGAGCAGTACTTC. The full variable domain, with the rest looked up from reference TRBV5-8 and TRBJ2-7, is EAGVTQSPTHLIKTRGQQATLRCSPISGHTSVYWYQQALGLGLQFLLWYDEGEERNRGNFPPRFSGRQFPNYSSELNVNALELEDSALYLCASSFRGRFYEQYFGPGTRLTVT.

The genes are TRBV2 and TRBJ2-3, with D unresolved. CDR3 size: 11 residues. Looked up from germline, CDR1 is SNHLY and CDR2 is FYNNEI. V lost 7 bases and J 5 bases, leaving 7 bases between the germline ends. CDR3 amino acids: CASNYQDTQYF. The CDR3 DNA is TGTGCCAGCAACTACCAAGATACGCAGTATTTT.

The chain couples TRBV30 to TRBJ1-3, with TRBD1 identical over 9 bases. CDR1 is GTSNPN, CDR2 SVGIG, per germline (reference sequence). The CDR3 is made up of 14 amino acids. V shed 5 bases, J shed 2 bases, and the junction held 4 bases outside the gene matches. As DNA, the CDR3 is TGTGCCTGGGGACAGGGGTTCGCTGGAAACACCATATATTTT. It is translated as CAWGQGFAGNTIYF. The entire variable domain, with the rest obtained from reference TRBV30 and TRBJ1-3, is as follows: SQTIHQWPATLVQPVGSPLSLECTVEGTSNPNLYWYRQAAGRGLQLLFYSVGIGQISSEVPQNLSASRPQDRQFILSSKKLLLSDSGFYLCAWGQGFAGNTIYFGEGSWLTVV.

The V call is TRBV5-6, the J call TRBJ1-2; tentative D call: TRBD1 (6 bases). The CDR3 spans 15 residues. Looked up from germline, CDR1 is SGHDT and CDR2 is YYEEEE. The V and J ends lost 1 base and 2 bases respectively, with 12 bases between them. The CDR3 DNA reads as TGTGCCAGCAGCTTGCTGGGACACCTAAACTATGGCTACACCTTC. This sequence encodes CASSLLGHLNYGYTF.

The chain is built from TRBV28 and TRBJ1-3; D remains ambiguous. Trimming left V 4 bases short and J 8 bases short, with 12 bases between. CDR1 and CDR2 from the germline V gene are MDHEN and SYDVKM. The CDR3 runs to 13 residues. CDR3 amino acids: CASSSRNEDTIYF. CDR3 sequence (DNA): TGTGCCAGCAGTTCCCGGAATGAGGACACCATATATTTT. Looking up the rest from reference TRBV28 and TRBJ1-3 gives the full variable domain: DVKVTQSSRYLVKRTGEKVFLECVQDMDHENMFWYRQDPGLGLRLIYFSYDVKMKEKGDIPEGYSVSREKKERFSLILESASTNQTSMYLCASSSRNEDTIYFGEGSWLTVV.

The chain links TRBV5-1 to TRBJ2-1; no clear D. The CDR3 contains 14 residues. Germline lookup yields CDR1 SGHRS and CDR2 YFSETQ. With 0 bases removed from V and 8 bases from J, the gap between germline ends came to 12 bases. The CDR3 loop is CASSLAARRDEQFF. CDR3 DNA sequence: TGCGCCAGCAGCTTGGCGGCTCGCCGGGATGAGCAGTTCTTC. The entire variable domain, with the rest obtained from reference TRBV5-1 and TRBJ2-1, is as follows: KAGVTQTPRYLIKTRGQQVTLSCSPISGHRSVSWYQQTPGQGLQFLFEYFSETQRNKGNFPGRFSGRQFSNSRSEMNVSTLELGDSALYLCASSLAARRDEQFFGPGTRLTVL.

The genes are TRBV6-5 and TRBJ2-2, with D maybe TRBD2 (5 bases). In germline, CDR1 is MNHEY, CDR2 SVGAGI. The CDR3 sequence is 14 residues long. Trimming removed 7 bases from V and 5 bases from J, with 14 bases in between. The CDR3: CASKVLPGTGELFF. The CDR3 nucleotides are TGTGCCAGCAAGGTCTTACCGGGGACCGGGGAGCTGTTTTTT.

V and J are TRBV2 and TRBJ1-5; D is perhaps TRBD1 (6 bases). The length of the CDR3 is 14 residues. In germline, CDR1 is SNHLY, CDR2 FYNNEI. Trimming removed 8 bases from V and 4 bases from J, with 15 bases in between. CDR3 region: CASGGRLENQPQHF. DNA for the CDR3: TGTGCCAGCGGGGGCCGGTTAGAAAATCAGCCCCAGCATTTT.